Listed below are T cell receptor beta chains from one sample, sequenced in a study of OX40 agonist ivuxolimab in advanced cancers. Sequencing used immunoSEQ multiplex PCR; TCRdb keeps in-frame clones, though not all of them. The top ten clones hold around 2.7% of a sample with 90,000 to 100,000 clones, roughly 90% of them seen once. This material consisted of CD4+ or CD8+ T cells sorted from blood, taken in a trial of the OX40 agonist ivuxolimab. The receptors derive from an adult with an advanced solid tumor such as melanoma, head and neck, liver or kidney cancer. Each CDR3 is given with its conserved first and last residue. D genes are given only for firm matches. Clone size is stated in some rows and not others, as once, few, many or a class when expanded.

>-|TRBJ2-7|TRBV27|-
TGTGCCAGCAGTCCCAGATATACAACCAACGAGCAGTACTTC
CASSPRYTTNEQYF
>-|TRBJ2-2|TRBV18|-
TGTGCCAGCTCACCACCGCTAGGACTGAACACCGGGGAGCTGTTTTTT
CASSPPLGLNTGELFF
>-|TRBJ1-2|TRBV10-3|TRBD1
TGTGCCATATTCGACTTCGACAGGGGGCGCTTTGGCTACACCTTC
CAIFDFDRGRFGYTF
>-|TRBJ1-1|TRBV7-3|-
TGTGCCAGCAGCCAGTTGGCAGGGAACACTGAAGCTTTCTTT
CASSQLAGNTEAFF
>-|TRBJ2-7|TRBV10-3|-
TGTGCCGTGCAGGCGGATTCCTACGAGCAGTACTTC
CAVQADSYEQYF
>-|TRBJ2-2|TRBV5-1|TRBD2
TGCGCCAGCAGCTTCGGACTAGCGGGAGTTACCGGGGAGCTGTTTTTT
CASSFGLAGVTGELFF
>-|TRBJ2-7|TRBV7-2|-
TGTGCCAGCAGCTTAGCGCGCGACTACGAGCAGTACTTC
CASSLARDYEQYF
>-|TRBJ2-7|TRBV5-1|TRBD1
TGCGCCAGCAGCTTCCGGGACAGGGCCGCCGAGCAGTACTTC
CASSFRDRAAEQYF
>-|TRBJ2-2|TRBV11-3|-
TGTGCCAGCAGCTTAGTATACACCGGGGAGCTGTTTTTT
CASSLVYTGELFF
>-|TRBJ2-7|TRBV9|TRBD2
TGTGCCAGCAGGAGGACTAGCGGGAGCACGCCGGGTGACGAGCAGTACTTC
CASRRTSGSTPGDEQYF
>-|TRBJ1-2|TRBV6-6|-
TGTGCCAGCAGGGACAGAAATCACTATGGCTACACCTTC
CASRDRNHYGYTF
>-|TRBJ2-5|TRBV10-3|TRBD2
TGTGCCATCAGAGCGGGAGCGCAAGAGACCCAGTACTTC
CAIRAGAQETQYF
>-|TRBJ2-6|TRBV28|-
TGTGCCAGCACCTCCTCAGCTGGGGTGCCTGGGGCCAACGTCCTGACTTTC
CASTSSAGVPGANVLTF
>-|TRBJ1-1|TRBV7-3|-
TGTGCCAGCAGCGCTCAGGGACCGAACACTGAAGCTTTCTTT
CASSAQGPNTEAFF
>-|TRBJ2-2|TRBV10-3|-
TGTGCCATCAGCTTGTCGGCGCAGAGTGCCGGGGAGCTGTTTTTT
CAISLSAQSAGELFF
>-|TRBJ1-2|TRBV19|TRBD1
TGTGCCAGTAGTGAAGGGGGCGCGGTAGGCTATAATGATGGCTACACCTTC
CASSEGGAVGYNDGYTF
>-|TRBJ2-7|TRBV18|TRBD2
TGTGCCAGCTCACCTCAGGGAGGGGAAATTATGCTCTCCGAGCAGTACTTC
CASSPQGGEIMLSEQYF
>-|TRBJ1-2|TRBV11-2|TRBD1
TGTGCCAGCAGCGACAGGGCTCACTATGGCTACACCTTC
CASSDRAHYGYTF
>-|TRBJ2-5|TRBV27|-
TGTGCCAGCAGTTTAGTCGGGCAGGGTGGAGAGACCCAGTACTTC
CASSLVGQGGETQYF
>-|TRBJ1-5|TRBV27|-
TGTGCCAGCAGTTTAATACAGGGAGGAGGGCCCCAGCATTTT
CASSLIQGGGPQHF
>-|TRBJ1-2|TRBV18|TRBD1
TGTGCCAGCCCACCACCTAGTGGGGACAGTCCAGGAGATGGCTACACCTTC
CASPPPSGDSPGDGYTF
>once|TRBJ2-2|TRBV7-9|-
TGTGCCAGCAGCTTACGCGAAAACACGAACACCGGGGAGCTGTTTTTT
CASSLRENTNTGELFF